The next 10 T cell receptor beta chains were all read from a single sample in a study of vaccination and CD4 T cells after COVID-19. Treatment: approximately nine-day PBMC culture with coronavirus spike peptide pools or control peptides (ViraFEST assay). The study sequenced cultured CD4+ T cell DNA using the Oncomine TCR Beta short-read assay. TCRdb recomputed calls from the PCR reads with MiXCR, one row per CDR3 protein. The sample has around 10,000 distinct CDR3 sequences, roughly 40% seen once. The antigens of these receptors remain unknown. The sequencing input was CD4+ T cells from blood, cultured in vitro. These receptor sequences come from a human donor who had recovered from COVID-19.

V is TRBV6-5 and J is TRBJ2-7; D call uncertain. The CDR3 has 13 amino acids. Germline CDR1 MNHEY, CDR2 SVGAGI. V dropped 2 bases and J dropped 3 bases, with 8 bases sitting between them. CDR3 sequence reads: CASSYGAGYEQYF. The CDR3 nucleotides are TGTGCCAGCAGTTACGGAGCAGGCTACGAGCAGTACTTC.

The chain couples TRBV5-5 to TRBJ1-2; 10 nucleotides agree with TRBD1. CDR1 and CDR2 from the germline V gene are SGHKS and YYEKEE (reference sequence). This CDR3 has 14 residues. Unmatched junction bases numbered 8, after V lost 5 bases and J lost 7 bases. The chain's CDR3 is CASSHYGTGAGYTF. In nucleotides, the CDR3 is TGTGCCAGCAGTCATTACGGGACAGGGGCTGGCTACACCTTC.

V and J are TRBV4-3 and TRBJ1-2; D is uncertain. V lost 4 bases and J 4 bases, leaving 16 bases between the germline ends. The CDR3 contains 15 residues. Germline lookup yields CDR1 LGHNA and CDR2 YSLEER. CDR3 loop: CASSREHSSLYGYTF. The DNA of the CDR3 is TGCGCCAGCAGCCGGGAACACAGCTCCCTCTATGGCTACACCTTC.

The rearrangement joins TRBV30 to TRBJ1-1; D is perhaps TRBD1 (5 bases). V was shortened by 3 bases and J by 4 bases, with 18 bases between the two germline ends. This CDR3 spans 15 amino acids. Germline V gene lookup returns CDR1 GTSNPN and CDR2 SVGIG (reference sequence). The CDR3 here is CAWRPPGGRGTEAFF. CDR3 nucleotides: TGTGCCTGGAGACCCCCTGGGGGAAGAGGCACTGAAGCTTTCTTT.

This clonotype was seen only once. The V call is TRBV4-1, the J call TRBJ2-4, with 16 bases lining up with TRBD2. Germline CDR1 and CDR2: MGHRA and YSYEKL. The length of the CDR3 is 18 residues. V lost 4 bases, J lost 3 bases, and 6 bases stayed unmatched. CDR3 coding DNA: TGCGCCAGCAGCCTGGGACTAGCGGGGGGGTCTTTCAAAAACATTCAGTACTTC. It specifies CASSLGLAGGSFKNIQYF.

V gene TRBV25-1 combines with J gene TRBJ1-1; perhaps TRBD1 as D (5 bases). CDR1 and CDR2 from the germline V gene are MGHDK and SYGVNS. CDR3 length: 13 residues. The V end was cut by 4 bases, the J end by 8 bases, with 14 bases between. In DNA, the CDR3 is TGTGCCAGCAGTGGGCAGGGAGGGTCCGAAGCTTTCTTT. Its translation is CASSGQGGSEAFF.

J is TRBJ1-6 and V is TRBV19; a possible D gene is TRBD1 (6 bases). Germline assignment: CDR1 LNHDA and CDR2 SQIVND (reference sequence). The CDR3 loop spans 14 amino acids. With 5 bases removed from V and 9 bases from J, the gap between germline ends came to 14 bases. CDR3 protein: CASSQDRVGSPLHF. The CDR3 nucleotides read TGTGCCAGTAGTCAGGACAGAGTCGGTTCACCCCTCCACTTT.

The CDR3 nucleotides are TGTGCCAGCAGTGAAGTAAGGGGAAACACTGAAGCTTTCTTT. This sequence encodes CASSEVRGNTEAFF. The chain has TRBV6-1 and TRBJ1-1; D possibly corresponds to TRBD1 (5 bases). Germline V lookup: CDR1 MNHNS, CDR2 SASEGT. This CDR3 is 14 amino acids long. V shed 1 base and J shed 2 bases, with 8 bases lying between them.

The chain uses TRBV7-9 and TRBJ2-3; the D gene is possibly TRBD1 (6 bases). The germline V and J ends were trimmed by 4 bases and 6 bases, with 14 bases remaining between them. The CDR3 is made up of 14 amino acids. Germline CDR1 is SEHNR and CDR2 is FQNEAQ (reference sequence). The CDR3 nucleotides are TGTGCCAGCAGCTCGTCGACAGGTTGGGATACGCAGTATTTT. It specifies CASSSSTGWDTQYF.

The chain has TRBV6-5 and TRBJ1-1, with D uncertain. The V gene's germline CDR1 is MNHEY and CDR2 SVGAGI. CDR3 length: 13 residues. Trimming removed 2 bases at V and 4 bases at J, with 8 bases between. The CDR3 DNA follows: TGTGCCAGCAGTTACGGTCAGCGCACTGAAGCTTTCTTT. As protein: CASSYGQRTEAFF.